The 13 T cell receptor beta chains reported below all come from one sample, sequenced in a study of cytomegalovirus exposure and HLA in healthy donors. 60 Vbeta and 13 Jbeta primers were used in PCR. Libraries were prepared by immunoSEQ multiplex PCR; TCRdb keeps only in-frame clonotypes and omits some of them. The sample yields 100,000 to 150,000 clones, roughly 83% seen once. The sample was PBMCs. The receptors shown here come from a young man in good health and CMV-seropositive.

In its sample, this clone was seen once. The chain couples TRBV28 to TRBJ1-1; TRBD1 might be the D (6 bases). Germline CDR1 is MDHEN and CDR2 is SYDVKM. The CDR3 is made up of 15 amino acids. The germline V and J ends were trimmed by 5 bases and 0 bases, with 13 bases remaining between them. This CDR3 is CASSPSGHLNTEAFF. In nucleotides, the CDR3 is TGTGCCAGCAGTCCGTCGGGACACTTGAACACTGAAGCTTTCTTT.

The V gene is TRBV9, the J gene TRBJ2-2; TRBD2 matches at 16 bases. Germline assignment: CDR1 SGDLS and CDR2 YYNGEE. Trimming took 2 bases from V and 4 from J; bases not matched to a gene: 11. CDR3 length equals 20 residues. The CDR3, as DNA: TGTGCCAGCAGCGTGGTGTCGGGACTAGCGGGGGGGCGAGGCACCGGGGAGCTGTTTTTT. It is translated as CASSVVSGLAGGRGTGELFF.

This clone occurred once. The chain employs TRBV5-4 and TRBJ2-2; TRBD1 aligns across 9 bases. Germline CDR1 is SGHNT and CDR2 is YYREEE (reference sequence). This CDR3 contains 16 residues. After removal of 4 bases from V and 4 bases from J, the junction contained 8 bases not matched to a gene. CDR3 sequence: CASSPGQGRTTGELFF. CDR3 DNA: TGTGCCAGCAGCCCAGGACAGGGGCGGACCACCGGGGAGCTGTTTTTT. The full variable domain, completed using reference TRBV5-4 and TRBJ2-2, is ETGVTQSPTHLIKTRGQQVTLRCSSQSGHNTVSWYQQALGQGPQFIFQYYREEENGRGNFPPRFSGLQFPNYSSELNVNALELDDSALYLCASSPGQGRTTGELFFGEGSRLTVL.

The chain links TRBV19 to TRBJ1-4, with 8 bases that match TRBD1. The V gene end was trimmed by 4 bases and the J gene end by 4 bases; junction bases not matched to a gene: 2. CDR3 length: 14 residues. Germline CDR1 LNHDA, CDR2 SQIVND (reference sequence). CDR3 sequence (DNA): TGTGCCAGTAGTAGGACAGGGAGTAATGAAAAACTGTTTTTT. Translated, it gives CASSRTGSNEKLFF.

V usage is TRBV1 and J usage is TRBJ2-1; the D segment call TRBD2 is taken from the table without a DNA check. TRBV1 is annotated as a pseudogene. This CDR3 is 18 amino acids long. The CDR3 reads CTSSQRTRTMTSYNEQFF. In nucleotides, the CDR3 is TGCACCAGCAGCCAGAGGACTAGGACTATGACCTCCTACAATGAGCAGTTCTTC.

This chain uses TRBV25-1 with TRBJ2-5; D perhaps matches TRBD1 (6 bases). The assigned J gene may be wrong: the sequence end matches TRBJ2-7 better. The CDR3 totals 13 residues. Germline V gene sequence: CDR1 MGHDK, CDR2 SYGVNS. This chain's CDR3 is CASKGGPAYEQYF. DNA for the CDR3: TGTGCCAGCAAAGGGGGTCCGGCCTACGAGCAGTACTTC.

The rearrangement joins TRBV4-1 to TRBJ2-5; 9 bases line up with TRBD1. The germline V gene encodes CDR1 MGHRA and CDR2 YSYEKL. The CDR3 loop spans 16 amino acids. V shed 1 base and J 1 base; nucleotides not matched to a gene: 4. The CDR3, as DNA: TGCGCCAGCAGCCAAGGAGGGACAGGGACCCAAGAGACCCAGTACTTC. It codes for CASSQGGTGTQETQYF.

The chain combines TRBV7-9 with TRBJ1-1, with 7 bases lining up with TRBD1. V shed 8 bases, J shed 6 bases, and the junction held 9 bases outside the gene matches. From germline, CDR1 is SEHNR and CDR2 FQNEAQ (reference sequence). The CDR3 consists of 13 residues. The CDR3 sequence: CASYGQVDAEAFF. The CDR3 nucleotides are TGTGCCAGCTATGGACAGGTAGACGCTGAAGCTTTCTTT. The entire variable domain, with the rest obtained from reference TRBV7-9 and TRBJ1-1, is as follows: DTGVSQNPRHKITKRGQNVTFRCDPISEHNRLYWYRQTLGQGPEFLTYFQNEAQLEKSRLLSDRFSAERPKGSFSTLEIQRTEQGDSAMYLCASYGQVDAEAFFGQGTRLTVV.

The gene calls are TRBV27 and TRBJ2-4, with 10 bases identical to TRBD1. The V gene's germline CDR1 is MNHEY and CDR2 SMNVEV (reference sequence). The CDR3 extends over 15 amino acids. J gave up 8 bases and V 2 bases, and 6 bases lay outside the gene matches. In nucleotides, the CDR3 is TGTGCCAGCAGTTTACGCGGGACAGGGGAGGACATTCAGTACTTC. Translating it yields CASSLRGTGEDIQYF.

Concerning this clone: This CDR3 is also generated by other DNA sequences in the sample. The chain recombines TRBV2 with TRBJ2-3; 10 positions agree with TRBD2. From germline, CDR1 is SNHLY and CDR2 FYNNEI. The ends lost 1 base at V and 3 bases at J; junction bases unmatched: 7. The CDR3 contains 17 residues. The CDR3 DNA reads TGTGCCAGCAGTGAAGGGACGAGCGGGGGGGCAACAGATACGCAGTATTTT. Its protein product is CASSEGTSGGATDTQYF.

The V gene is TRBV11-2, the J gene TRBJ2-1, with D maybe TRBD2 (7 bases). The V gene lost 1 base and the J gene lost 9 bases, with 13 bases spanning the gap. The CDR3 contains 14 residues. Germline V gene lookup returns CDR1 SGHAT and CDR2 FQNNGV. The CDR3, as DNA: TGTGCCAGCAGCTTAGGCGGGGGCCTGGTTGAGCAGTTCTTC. Protein: CASSLGGGLVEQFF. The full variable domain, completed using reference TRBV11-2 and TRBJ2-1, is EAGVAQSPRYKIIEKRQSVAFWCNPISGHATLYWYQQILGQGPKLLIQFQNNGVVDDSQLPKDRFSAERLKGVDSTLKIQPAKLEDSAVYLCASSLGGGLVEQFFGPGTRLTVL.

The chain recombines TRBV19 with TRBJ1-5; D possibly corresponds to TRBD1 (5 bases). V was clipped by 3 bases and J by 7 bases, with 16 bases between them. The CDR3 spans 15 residues. Germline loops: CDR1 LNHDA, CDR2 SQIVND (reference sequence). CDR3 amino acids: CASSIEGWGGQPQHF. CDR3 in DNA: TGTGCCAGTAGTATTGAGGGCTGGGGGGGGCAGCCCCAGCATTTT.

This chain joins TRBV5-1 and TRBJ2-3; D perhaps matches TRBD2 (5 bases). From germline, CDR1 is SGHRS and CDR2 YFSETQ. CDR3 length: 12 amino acids. Trimming removed 4 bases at V and 8 bases at J, with 11 bases between. The CDR3 DNA sequence: TGCGCCAGCAGCCCGTCTGCGGGTACGCAGTATTTT. Encoded protein: CASSPSAGTQYF. Together with reference TRBV5-1 and TRBJ2-3, the CDR3 gives the full variable domain: KAGVTQTPRYLIKTRGQQVTLSCSPISGHRSVSWYQQTPGQGLQFLFEYFSETQRNKGNFPGRFSGRQFSNSRSEMNVSTLELGDSALYLCASSPSAGTQYFGPGTRLTVL.